This TCR beta chain was retrieved from a study of beta chain features in type 1 diabetes (dated by TCRdb to the late 2010s). As for the study more broadly: Mean age, gender distribution, total cell number and subset yield were not different between patients and healthy donors. In the study, recently diagnosed type 1 diabetes patients and matched healthy donors were compared on the TCRB repertoires of their sorted circulating CD4+ T cell subsets. A total of 90 million to 120 million sorted cells were examined across all samples, and a strong correlation was observed between cell number per subset and RNA yield. Whereas all 30 or so donors provided naive and central memory subsets, regulatory and stem cell-like memory subsets were isolated from just 8 patients and about 8 healthy donors.

Deletion took 0 bases off V and 0 bases off J, with a span of 13 bases between the germline ends. The CDR3, from cysteine to phenylalanine, totals 18 residues. The retained sequence is limited to the CDR3, 54 bases, with the frame set at the first base. Via the germline V gene, CDR1 is SGHRS and CDR2 YFSETQ. For this clone: Its antigen is unknown. No base quality values were provided; no much bigger clone lies one nucleotide off.

The entire amount of isolated RNA was reverse transcribed using the High Capacity cDNA Reverse Transcription Kit, so the sequenced TCRB transcripts were expressed ones. Deep immunoSEQ sequencing was performed on naive, central memory and regulatory T cell samples, with an average of approximately 4 million total reads per sample. Sorted cells were lysed in RLT buffer, and RNA was extracted using DNase-treated RNeasy Micro or Mini kits according to cell number. Each cell subset was processed on its own to prevent cross-contamination, while patient and healthy donor samples were processed together. Using the immunoSEQ multiplex PCR, TCRB sequences were amplified from cDNA into 87-bp fragments spanning the CDR3 region. The amplicons were sequenced using the Illumina HiSeq platform. Processing in the source paper ran as follows. PCR bias was computationally corrected using synthetic template baselines, reads within Hamming distance 2 were collapsed, and singletons that could not be merged were discarded. Reads were aligned against IMGT to assign V, D and J genes, CDR3 length and insertions or deletions at six rearrangement sites. Clonotype counts were normalized to sorted cell number within each subset before computing true diversity and Gini coefficients with the tcR R package. The overlap coefficient, calculated on TCRB nucleotide sequences, was used to quantify repertoire sharing. Out-of-frame TCRB sequences from naive cells were analyzed to stand in for the pre-selection repertoire. Sourced from immuneACCESS, this table was stored by TCRdb with only in-frame sequences that have V and J called. A share of the clones is absent; for the studies checked, an unresolved V gene accounts for under half, and the remainder has no known explanation. Clonal size and the V and J genes are those of that table, whereas D and trimming came from the DNA. Present in this sample are hundreds of thousands of clones, roughly a sixth of which were seen just once. The ten largest clones take up 0.02% to 0.025% of the sample.

From each donor, a single peripheral blood sample of roughly 0.11 L on average was drawn into heparinised tubes. Using a panel that included CD45RO, CCR7, CD25, CD127, CD95 and CD27, naive, central memory, regulatory and stem cell-like memory CD4+ T cells were sorted on a BD FACSAria II. A purity above 95% was achieved for all sorted populations. PBMCs were isolated right away by Lymphoprep density gradient centrifugation and were stained directly, without culture. To minimize batch effects, samples were stained and sorted in pairs, one healthy donor with one patient per experiment. The study at large found these results: Naive, central memory and regulatory TCRB repertoires appeared more similar among patients than among healthy donors. Because small numbers of individuals were included in the HLA sub-analyses, any influence of HLA type on TCRB rearrangement was left unresolved. Type 1 diabetes patients showed a moderate but significant shortening of TCRB CDR3 length in all four CD4+ subsets. Because cDNA rather than genomic DNA was sequenced, highly expressing activated cells could have been over-represented, although no difference in activation and CD3 levels was found between groups. At VDJ recombination sites, patients with type 1 diabetes made fewer insertions and deleted more nucleotides, a pattern implying thymic rearrangement abnormalities. PCR may preferentially amplify shorter templates, but because patient and control samples were amplified and corrected together, any resulting skew would affect both groups equally.

The receptor chain draws on TRBV5-1 and TRBJ2-6; a confident D gene designation cannot be given. The sample consisted of naive CD4+ T cells from blood. This specimen's cell subset or site label, interpreted: true naive CD4+ T cells. This TCR was recovered from a woman aged 18-30 years in good health. The nucleotide sequence is TGCGCCAGCAGCTTGGTCGGCAGTACAAGCTCTGGGGCCAACGTCCTGACTTTC. Its translation is CASSLVGSTSSGANVLTF.